Below, one T cell receptor (beta chain) is given with its context. The entry originates in a study of blood T cell repertoires in COVID-19. Study-wide context: Samples taken during acute and convalescent COVID-19 were collected in the United States, Italy and Spain. Sources were T cells, B-cell-depleted T cells, or PBMCs; the material itself was cDNA or gDNA.

Per the study methods: Amplification from reference gene primers served as the basis for estimated nucleated cell counts. The assay was immunoSEQ multiplex PCR, and TCRdb's table has in-frame clones only and misses some. The DNA was the basis for D and trimming; V, J and clone size are from that table. This sample has approximately 160,000 clones, with 90% to 95% found just once. CDR3 length: 14 residues. Germline assignment: CDR1 LGHDT and CDR2 YNNKEL (reference sequence). The V and J ends lost 4 bases and 3 bases respectively, with 10 bases between them. The sequencing sample was made of peripheral blood. This chain joins TRBV3-1 (or the pseudogene TRBV3-2) and TRBJ2-1, with D possibly matching TRBD2 (6 bases). The receptor comes from a man aged 45-60 years with acute or convalescent COVID-19. CDR3 residues: CASSPSGGYNEQFF. In DNA, the CDR3 is TGTGCCAGCAGCCCGTCCGGGGGCTACAATGAGCAGTTCTTC.